Below are 19 T cell receptor beta chains sequenced from a single sample in a study of cytomegalovirus exposure and HLA in healthy donors. Researchers ran the PCR with 60 Vbeta and 13 Jbeta primers. Sequencing used immunoSEQ multiplex PCR; TCRdb keeps in-frame clones, though not all of them. In all, the sample yields 100,000 to 150,000 clones. The specimen sequenced was PBMCs. These receptor sequences come from a woman in her forties in good health and CMV-seropositive.

J is TRBJ2-1 and V is TRBV29-1; 11 nucleotides align to TRBD1. The CDR3 is 15 amino acids. Germline CDR1 SQVTM, CDR2 ANQGSEA. The ends lost 7 bases at V and 7 bases at J; junction bases unmatched: 12. The CDR3 is CSAGGVGQGVNEQFF. The DNA of the CDR3 is TGCAGCGCAGGCGGAGTGGGACAGGGGGTGAATGAGCAGTTCTTC.

CDR3 protein: CASSIRTNEKLFF. The CDR3 DNA reads as TGTGCCAGTAGTATCCGGACTAATGAAAAACTGTTTTTT. The chain joins TRBV19 to TRBJ1-4, with D uncertain. The germline CDR1 and CDR2 sequences are LNHDA and SQIVND (reference sequence). The ends were cut back, 3 bases at V and 2 bases at J, with 4 bases in the middle. CDR3 length: 13 amino acids.

The V and J genes are TRBV18 and TRBJ1-5; tentatively, D is TRBD1 (6 bases). Looked up from germline, CDR1 is KGHSH and CDR2 is LQKENI. Deletions cut 6 bases from V and 5 bases from J, with 11 bases between. CDR3 length: 13 amino acids. The CDR3 sequence: CASSQQGDQPQHF. The CDR3 region has the DNA TGTGCCAGCTCTCAACAGGGAGATCAGCCCCAGCATTTT.

The gene calls are TRBV19 and TRBJ1-2; weak D call: TRBD1 (5 bases). Germline lookup yields CDR1 LNHDA and CDR2 SQIVND (reference sequence). The V end was cut by 3 bases, the J end by 4 bases, with 15 bases between. CDR3 size: 15 residues. The CDR3 DNA sequence: TGTGCCAGTAGTATTTCCCCGGACACCGCCTATGGCTACACCTTC. Protein: CASSISPDTAYGYTF. Supplemented by reference TRBV19 and TRBJ1-2, the full variable domain reads DGGITQSPKYLFRKEGQNVTLSCEQNLNHDAMYWYRQDPGQGLRLIYYSQIVNDFQKGDIAEGYSVSREKKESFPLTVTSAQKNPTAFYLCASSISPDTAYGYTFGSGTRLTVV.

This chain joins TRBV19 and TRBJ2-6; TRBD1 might be the D (6 bases). V was cut by 5 bases and J by 0 bases, with 11 bases left in between. Germline V CDR1 and CDR2: LNHDA, SQIVND (reference sequence). This CDR3 comprises 16 residues. CDR3 protein: CASSSAGVSGANVLTF. For the CDR3, the DNA is TGTGCCAGTAGTTCGGCAGGGGTCTCTGGGGCCAACGTCCTGACTTTC.

This sequence joins TRBV15 and TRBJ1-1, with 9 bases fitting TRBD1. The CDR3 contains 16 residues. Germline CDR1 reads LNHNV; CDR2 reads YYDKDF (reference sequence). Trimming cost V 3 bases and J 4 bases; bases outside gene matches: 9. CDR3 in DNA: TGTGCCACCAGCAGGGACAGGGGTCTTGGGGGCACTGAAGCTTTCTTT. This translates into CATSRDRGLGGTEAFF. Variable domain in full (rest from reference TRBV15 and TRBJ1-1): DAMVIQNPRYQVTQFGKPVTLSCSQTLNHNVMYWYQQKSSQAPKLLFHYYDKDFNNEADTPDNFQSRRPNTSFCFLDIRSPGLGDTAMYLCATSRDRGLGGTEAFFGQGTRLTVV.

The chain combines TRBV5-1 with TRBJ2-1; TRBD2 aligns across 9 bases. Germline lookup yields CDR1 SGHRS and CDR2 YFSETQ. The V segment lost 8 bases and the J segment 7 bases; nucleotides outside the gene matches: 16. The CDR3 has 16 amino acids. CDR3 sequence: CASLGFAGGPQNEQFF. The CDR3 DNA reads TGCGCCAGTTTAGGGTTCGCGGGAGGGCCGCAAAATGAGCAGTTCTTC.

This sequence joins TRBV11-3 and TRBJ1-1, with no clear D. V was pared by 4 bases and J by 3 bases, with 9 bases between. This CDR3 spans 13 amino acids. From germline, CDR1 is SGHNT and CDR2 YENEEA. The CDR3 loop reads CASSSREDTEAFF. The CDR3 DNA is TGTGCCAGCAGCTCCCGGGAGGACACTGAAGCTTTCTTT.

The CDR3 region is CASSQGDREYF. The DNA for the CDR3 is TGCGCCAGCAGCCAAGGGGACAGAGAGTACTTC. V and J are TRBV4-1 and TRBJ2-5, with 7 bases lining up with TRBD1. The trim removed 1 base at V and 12 bases at J, leaving 2 bases unmatched. This CDR3 is built from 11 residues. Per the germline V gene, CDR1 is MGHRA and CDR2 is YSYEKL.

The gene calls are TRBV7-2 and TRBJ2-7; 7 bases fit TRBD2. The V gene end was trimmed by 1 base and the J gene end by 4 bases; junction bases not matched to a gene: 4. Germline V CDR1 and CDR2: SGHTA, FQGNSA. The CDR3 loop spans 14 amino acids. CDR3 coding DNA: TGTGCCAGCAGCTTAGATCGGACTAGGTACGAGCAGTACTTC. Amino acid sequence: CASSLDRTRYEQYF.

The CDR3 region is CASSQGINQPQHF. The CDR3 nucleotides read TGTGCCAGCAGTCAGGGAATCAATCAGCCCCAGCATTTT. This chain connects TRBV6-6 to TRBJ1-5, with D maybe TRBD1 (5 bases). V gave up 5 bases and J gave up 3 bases, with 8 bases separating them. This CDR3 region has 13 residues. From germline, CDR1 is MNHNY and CDR2 SVGAGI (reference sequence).

The chain has TRBV9 and TRBJ2-2, with 8 bases aligning to TRBD2. The trim removed 4 bases at V and 6 bases at J, leaving 8 bases unmatched. Germline-derived CDR1 and CDR2 are SGDLS and YYNGEE. This CDR3 has 15 amino acids. CDR3 loop: CASSSPGGPAGELFF. In DNA form, the CDR3 reads TGTGCCAGCAGCTCCCCGGGAGGGCCGGCCGGGGAGCTGTTTTTT.

The CDR3 loop is CSVVWTGTPTGANVLTF. The CDR3, as DNA: TGCAGCGTTGTGTGGACAGGGACCCCAACTGGGGCCAACGTCCTGACTTTC. The chain combines TRBV29-1 with TRBJ2-6, with TRBD1 matching over 8 bases. The germline V gene has CDR1 SQVTM and CDR2 ANQGSEA. The CDR3 is 17 residues long. Unmatched junction bases numbered 10, after V lost 4 bases and J lost 2 bases.

The chain carries TRBV7-2 and TRBJ1-2; TRBD1 might be the D (5 bases). Germline CDR1 SGHTA, CDR2 FQGNSA. The CDR3 runs 14 residues. The ends were cut back, 1 base at V and 6 bases at J, with 12 bases in the middle. CDR3 protein: CASSLDQWGNGYTF. In nucleotides, the CDR3 is TGTGCCAGCAGCTTAGATCAATGGGGCAATGGCTACACCTTC.

V gene TRBV29-1 combines with J gene TRBJ1-6, with TRBD1 matching 10 bases. Per germline, CDR1 SQVTM and CDR2 ANQGSEA. With 6 bases clipped from V and 7 bases from J, the junction kept 3 bases outside the gene matches. CDR3 size: 13 residues. The CDR3 DNA is TGCAGCGTCCGGACAGGGGGGAATTCACCCCTCCACTTT. Residues: CSVRTGGNSPLHF.

The V gene is TRBV18, the J gene TRBJ2-2; 7 nucleotides match TRBD1. After removal of 3 bases from V and 4 bases from J, the junction contained 2 bases not matched to a gene. The CDR3 runs 14 residues. Germline CDR1 KGHSH, CDR2 LQKENI. The CDR3, as DNA: TGTGCCAGCTCACCGACAGGGACCACCGGGGAGCTGTTTTTT. Its translation: CASSPTGTTGELFF.

V and J are TRBV28 and TRBJ1-5; the D is unclear. V was cut by 3 bases and J by 7 bases, with 10 bases left in between. The CDR3 is 13 residues long. Germline CDR1 and CDR2: MDHEN and SYDVKM. CDR3 sequence reads: CASSLKLAQPQHF. The CDR3, as DNA: TGTGCCAGCAGTTTGAAGCTCGCGCAGCCCCAGCATTTT.

The rearrangement joins TRBV27 to TRBJ2-3, with no clear D. The CDR3 covers 14 residues. Trimming stripped 1 base from V and 2 bases from J, with 7 bases between. Germline CDR1 reads MNHEY; CDR2 reads SMNVEV (reference sequence). CDR3 residues: CASSLLAVTDTQYF. The CDR3 DNA sequence: TGTGCCAGCAGTTTATTGGCGGTCACAGATACGCAGTATTTT.

The CDR3 loop reads CASSLGGGQAVSGNTIYF. The CDR3 nucleotides read TGTGCCAGCAGCTTAGGAGGGGGACAGGCCGTCTCTGGAAACACCATATATTTT. V and J are TRBV7-6 and TRBJ1-3, with TRBD1 matching 8 bases. The length of the CDR3 is 18 residues. V was clipped by 1 base and J by 0 bases; unmatched bases: 8. Germline values: CDR1 SGHVS, CDR2 FNYEAQ.